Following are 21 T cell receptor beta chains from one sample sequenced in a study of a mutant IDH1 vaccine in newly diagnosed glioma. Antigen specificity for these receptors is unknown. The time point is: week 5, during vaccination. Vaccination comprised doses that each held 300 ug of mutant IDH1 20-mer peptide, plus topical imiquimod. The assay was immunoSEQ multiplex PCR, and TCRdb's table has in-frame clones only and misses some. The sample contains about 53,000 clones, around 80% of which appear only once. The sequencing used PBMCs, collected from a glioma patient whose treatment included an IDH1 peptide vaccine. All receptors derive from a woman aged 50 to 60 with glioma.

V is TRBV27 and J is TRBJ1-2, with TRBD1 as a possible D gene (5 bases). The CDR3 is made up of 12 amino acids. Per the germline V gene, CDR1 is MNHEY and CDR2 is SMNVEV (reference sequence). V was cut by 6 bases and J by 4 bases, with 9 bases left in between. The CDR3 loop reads CASSPDSYGYTF. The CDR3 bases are TGTGCCAGCAGCCCAGACAGCTATGGCTACACCTTC.

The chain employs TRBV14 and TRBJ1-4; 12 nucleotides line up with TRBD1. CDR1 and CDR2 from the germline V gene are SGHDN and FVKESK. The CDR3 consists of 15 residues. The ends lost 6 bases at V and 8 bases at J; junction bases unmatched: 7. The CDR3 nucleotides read TGTGCCAGCAGTCGGGACAGGGGGCTTCGAGAAAAACTGTTTTTT. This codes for CASSRDRGLREKLFF.

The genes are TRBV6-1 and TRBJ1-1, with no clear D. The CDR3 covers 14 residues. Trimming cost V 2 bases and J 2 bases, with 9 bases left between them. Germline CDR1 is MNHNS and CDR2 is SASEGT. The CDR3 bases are TGTGCCAGCAGTGAATCTTCCGGCAACACTGAAGCTTTCTTT. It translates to CASSESSGNTEAFF.

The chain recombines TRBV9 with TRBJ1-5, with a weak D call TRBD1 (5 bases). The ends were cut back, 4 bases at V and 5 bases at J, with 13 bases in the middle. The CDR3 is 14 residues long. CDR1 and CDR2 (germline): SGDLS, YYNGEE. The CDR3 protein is CASSPDTRDQPQHF. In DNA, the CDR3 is TGTGCCAGCAGCCCAGACACCAGGGATCAGCCCCAGCATTTT.

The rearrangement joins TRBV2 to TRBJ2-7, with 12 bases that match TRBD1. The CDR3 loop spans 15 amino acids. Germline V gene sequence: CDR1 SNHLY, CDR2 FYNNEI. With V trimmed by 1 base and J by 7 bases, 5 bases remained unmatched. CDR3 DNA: TGTGCCAGCAGTGAAGGGAGGGACAGGGGGCTAGAGCAGTACTTC. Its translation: CASSEGRDRGLEQYF.

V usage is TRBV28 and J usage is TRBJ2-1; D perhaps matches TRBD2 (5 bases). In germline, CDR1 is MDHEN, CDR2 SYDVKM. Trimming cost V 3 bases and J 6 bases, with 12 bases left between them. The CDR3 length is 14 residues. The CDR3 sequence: CASSFLDSSNEQFF. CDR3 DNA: TGTGCCAGCAGTTTCCTGGACTCGAGCAATGAGCAGTTCTTC.

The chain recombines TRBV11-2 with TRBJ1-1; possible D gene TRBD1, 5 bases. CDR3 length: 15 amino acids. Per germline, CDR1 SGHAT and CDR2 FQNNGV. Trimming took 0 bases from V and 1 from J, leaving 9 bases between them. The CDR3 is CASSLDRGTNTEAFF. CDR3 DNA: TGTGCCAGCAGCTTAGATCGCGGGACGAACACTGAAGCTTTCTTT. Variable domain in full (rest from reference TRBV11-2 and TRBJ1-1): EAGVAQSPRYKIIEKRQSVAFWCNPISGHATLYWYQQILGQGPKLLIQFQNNGVVDDSQLPKDRFSAERLKGVDSTLKIQPAKLEDSAVYLCASSLDRGTNTEAFFGQGTRLTVV.

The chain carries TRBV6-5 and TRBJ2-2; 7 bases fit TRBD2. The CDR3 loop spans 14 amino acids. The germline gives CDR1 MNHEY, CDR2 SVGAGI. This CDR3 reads CASNGGTGTGELFF. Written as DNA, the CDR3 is TGTGCGTCCAACGGGGGGACGGGCACCGGGGAGCTGTTTTTT.

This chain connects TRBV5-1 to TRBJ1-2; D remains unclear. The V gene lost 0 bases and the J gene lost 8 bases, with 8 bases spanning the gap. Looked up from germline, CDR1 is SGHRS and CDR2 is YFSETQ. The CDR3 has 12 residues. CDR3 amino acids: CASSLGPQGYTF. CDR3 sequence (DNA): TGCGCCAGCAGCTTGGGCCCCCAGGGCTACACCTTC.

CDR3 DNA: TGTGCCAGCAGTTTAGGTCATAGCAATCAGCCCCAGCATTTT. This encodes CASSLGHSNQPQHF. The genes are TRBV28 and TRBJ1-5, with no clear D. V was pared by 2 bases and J by 0 bases, with 5 bases between. The CDR3 consists of 14 residues. Germline CDR1 reads MDHEN; CDR2 reads SYDVKM.

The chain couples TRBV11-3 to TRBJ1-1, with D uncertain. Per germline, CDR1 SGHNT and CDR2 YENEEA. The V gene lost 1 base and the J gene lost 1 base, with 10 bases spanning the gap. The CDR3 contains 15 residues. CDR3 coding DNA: TGTGCCAGCAGCTTAGGATCCTCATGGAACACTGAAGCTTTCTTT. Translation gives CASSLGSSWNTEAFF. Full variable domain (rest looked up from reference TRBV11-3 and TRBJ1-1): EAGVVQSPRYKIIEKKQPVAFWCNPISGHNTLYWYLQNLGQGPELLIRYENEEAVDDSQLPKDRFSAERLKGVDSTLKIQPAELGDSAVYLCASSLGSSWNTEAFFGQGTRLTVV.

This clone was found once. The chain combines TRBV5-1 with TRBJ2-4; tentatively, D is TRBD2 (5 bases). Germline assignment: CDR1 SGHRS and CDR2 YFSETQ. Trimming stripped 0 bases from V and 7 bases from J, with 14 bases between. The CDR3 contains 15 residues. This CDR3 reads CASSLAQRRGNIQYF. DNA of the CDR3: TGCGCCAGCAGCTTGGCTCAACGTCGCGGGAACATTCAGTACTTC.

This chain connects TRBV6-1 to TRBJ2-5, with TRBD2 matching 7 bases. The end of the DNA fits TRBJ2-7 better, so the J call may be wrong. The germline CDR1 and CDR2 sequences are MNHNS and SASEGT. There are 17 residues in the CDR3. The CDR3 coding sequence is TGTGCCAGCAGTGAAGCCGTCGGTGGCGGGGGAGCCTACGAGCAGTACTTC. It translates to CASSEAVGGGGAYEQYF.

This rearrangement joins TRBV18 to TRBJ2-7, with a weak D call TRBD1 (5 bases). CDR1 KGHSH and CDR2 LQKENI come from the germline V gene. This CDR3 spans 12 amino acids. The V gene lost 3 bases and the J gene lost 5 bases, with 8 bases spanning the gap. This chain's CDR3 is CASSPRVDEQYF. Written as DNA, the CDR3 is TGTGCCAGCTCACCCAGGGTCGACGAGCAGTACTTC.

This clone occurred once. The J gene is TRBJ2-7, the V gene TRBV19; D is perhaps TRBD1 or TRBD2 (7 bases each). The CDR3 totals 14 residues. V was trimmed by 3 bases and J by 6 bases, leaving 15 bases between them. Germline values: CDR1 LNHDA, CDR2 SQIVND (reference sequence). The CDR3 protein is CASSMGGGVIEQYF. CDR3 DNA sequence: TGTGCCAGTAGTATGGGAGGGGGCGTGATCGAGCAGTACTTC.

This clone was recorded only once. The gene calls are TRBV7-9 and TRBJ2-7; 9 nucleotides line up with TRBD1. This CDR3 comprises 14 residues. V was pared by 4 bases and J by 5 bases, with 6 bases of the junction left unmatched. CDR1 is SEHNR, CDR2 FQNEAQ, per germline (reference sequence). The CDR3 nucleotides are TGTGCCAGCAGCTCACCCGGGACAGGGAACGAGCAGTACTTC. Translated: CASSSPGTGNEQYF.

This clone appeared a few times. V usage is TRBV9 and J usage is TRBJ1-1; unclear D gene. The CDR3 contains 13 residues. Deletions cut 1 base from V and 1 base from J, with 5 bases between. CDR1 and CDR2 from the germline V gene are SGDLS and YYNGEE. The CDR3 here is CASSVSPNTEAFF. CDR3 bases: TGTGCCAGCAGCGTATCGCCGAACACTGAAGCTTTCTTT. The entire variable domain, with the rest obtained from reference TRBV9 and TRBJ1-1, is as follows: DSGVTQTPKHLITATGQRVTLRCSPRSGDLSVYWYQQSLDQGLQFLIQYYNGEERAKGNILERFSAQQFPDLHSELNLSSLELGDSALYFCASSVSPNTEAFFGQGTRLTVV.

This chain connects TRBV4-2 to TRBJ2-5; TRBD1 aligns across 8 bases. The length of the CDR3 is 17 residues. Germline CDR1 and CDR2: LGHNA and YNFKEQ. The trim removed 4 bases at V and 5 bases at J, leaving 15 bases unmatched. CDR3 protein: CASSPYRRQGFWETQYF. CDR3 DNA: TGTGCCAGCAGCCCTTATCGTCGACAGGGGTTTTGGGAGACCCAGTACTTC.

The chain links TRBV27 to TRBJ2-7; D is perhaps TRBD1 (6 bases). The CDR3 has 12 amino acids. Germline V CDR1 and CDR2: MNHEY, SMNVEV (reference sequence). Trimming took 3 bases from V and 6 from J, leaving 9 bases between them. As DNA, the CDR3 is TGTGCCAGCAGTTTTACAGGGTCCGAGCAGTACTTC. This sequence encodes CASSFTGSEQYF.

The CDR3 coding sequence is TGCGCCAGCAGCCGGCTGGCGAACATGAACACTGAAGCTTTCTTT. It codes for CASSRLANMNTEAFF. The chain uses TRBV5-1 and TRBJ1-1; D is unresolved. This CDR3 has 15 residues. Trimming stripped 4 bases from V and 0 bases from J, with 13 bases between. Germline-derived CDR1 and CDR2 are SGHRS and YFSETQ.

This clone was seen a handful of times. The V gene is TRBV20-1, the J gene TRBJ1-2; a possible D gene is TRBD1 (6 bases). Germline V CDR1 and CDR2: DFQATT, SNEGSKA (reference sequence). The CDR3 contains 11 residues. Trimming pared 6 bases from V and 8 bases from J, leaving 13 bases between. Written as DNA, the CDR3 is TGCAGTGCACAGGGTGGGGACGGCTACACCTTC. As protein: CSAQGGDGYTF.